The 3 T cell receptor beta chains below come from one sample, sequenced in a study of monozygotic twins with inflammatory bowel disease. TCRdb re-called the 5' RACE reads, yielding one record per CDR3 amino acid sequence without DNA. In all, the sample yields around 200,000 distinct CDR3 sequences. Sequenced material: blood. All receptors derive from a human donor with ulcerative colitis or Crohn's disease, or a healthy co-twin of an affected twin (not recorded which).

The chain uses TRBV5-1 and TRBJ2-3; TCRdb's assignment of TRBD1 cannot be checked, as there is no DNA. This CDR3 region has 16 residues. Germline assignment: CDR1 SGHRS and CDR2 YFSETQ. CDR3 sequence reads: CASSPNPSPSTDTQYF.

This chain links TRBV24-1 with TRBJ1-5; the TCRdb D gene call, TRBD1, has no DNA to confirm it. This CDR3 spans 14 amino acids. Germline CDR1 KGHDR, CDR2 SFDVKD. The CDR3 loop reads CATSDYLTGQPQHF.

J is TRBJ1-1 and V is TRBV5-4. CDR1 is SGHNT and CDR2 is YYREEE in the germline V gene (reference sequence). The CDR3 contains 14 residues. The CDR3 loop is CASSSYGYGIEAFF.